One and the same sample provided the 3 T cell receptor beta chains below, sequenced in a study of T-cell reconstitution after alpha-beta-depleted transplantation in children. Unique molecular identifiers tagged the TCRbeta library. In TCRdb, the PCR reads were re-called with MiXCR into one record per CDR3 protein. The sample lists some 440,000 distinct CDR3 sequences; about 16% were seen once. Sequenced here: PBMCs, mostly from graft donor cells, sampled 360 days after TCRalphabeta/CD19-depleted stem cell transplant. Receptors originate from a boy under two years old who had a stem cell transplant for Wiskott-Aldrich syndrome, so the T cells may come from the graft donor.

The chain is built from TRBV10-3 and TRBJ2-1; 16 nucleotides agree with TRBD2. This CDR3 is built from 19 residues. The germline V gene has CDR1 ENHRY and CDR2 SYGVKD. The V and J ends lost 6 bases and 8 bases, in that order; junction bases with no gene match: 16. CDR3 in amino acids: CAISGPGLAGGPYRHEQFF. For the CDR3, the DNA is TGTGCCATCAGCGGACCGGGACTAGCGGGAGGGCCTTACCGGCATGAGCAGTTCTTC.

A few counts support this clonotype. The genes are TRBV18 and TRBJ1-1; D gene unclear. The CDR3 has 12 amino acids. V dropped 3 bases and J dropped 8 bases, with 10 bases sitting between them. Germline CDR1 reads KGHSH; CDR2 reads LQKENI. The CDR3 DNA follows: TGTGCCAGCTCACCCCGGACGGGGGAAGCTTTCTTT. It is translated as CASSPRTGEAFF.

This clonotype has just a few counts. J is TRBJ2-6 and V is TRBV12-3 or TRBV12-4, with 8 positions matching TRBD2. The junction had 6 bases not matched to a gene; V was cut back by 5 bases and J by 0 bases. This CDR3 is 17 amino acids long. CDR3 coding DNA: TGTGCCAGCAGTGCACATAGCGGGACCTCTGGGGCCAACGTCCTGACTTTC. It yields the protein CASSAHSGTSGANVLTF.